The 2 T cell receptor beta chains below all came from one sample that was sequenced in a study of neurological immune-mediated disorders. TCRdb passed the 5' RACE reads through MiXCR, listing each CDR3 protein once. Seen here are under 45,000 distinct CDR3 sequences, 3% to 4% observed once, and the top ten hold less than 2.5%. Sequencing input: PBMCs. These receptors were taken from a young man with multiple sclerosis.

This clonotype was counted many times. The chain has TRBV20-1 and TRBJ2-5, with TRBD2 matching 12 bases. V was pared by 6 bases and J by 2 bases, with 10 bases of the junction left unmatched. Germline loops: CDR1 DFQATT, CDR2 SNEGSKA (reference sequence). The CDR3 extends over 16 amino acids. CDR3 DNA: TGCAGTGCAGGTGTCCTAGCGGGGGGGCTACAAGAGACCCAGTACTTC. This encodes CSAGVLAGGLQETQYF.

This clonotype was seen repeatedly, ten times or more. V is TRBV3-1 and J is TRBJ2-7; maybe TRBD1 (6 bases). This CDR3 comprises 15 residues. Germline V gene sequence: CDR1 LGHDT, CDR2 YNNKEL (reference sequence). V was pared by 2 bases and J by 2 bases, with 13 bases between. The CDR3: CASSQTTGLPYEQYF. For the CDR3, the DNA is TGTGCCAGCAGCCAAACAACAGGGTTACCCTACGAGCAGTACTTC.